Following are 14 T cell receptor beta chains from one sample sequenced in a study of draining lymph node invasion in breast cancer. Memory regulatory T cells were sorted as CD4+ CD45RA- CD25high cells. A single record per CDR3 protein comes from TCRdb applying MiXCR to the bulk RNA-seq reads. In the table there are approximately 1,200 distinct CDR3 sequences, under 75% of which are singletons. Material: sorted memory Tregs from a lymph node. The receptor set was obtained from a female donor with luminal breast cancer.

The chain has TRBV20-1 and TRBJ1-2; D call uncertain. Germline V gene lookup returns CDR1 DFQATT and CDR2 SNEGSKA (reference sequence). The CDR3 totals 13 residues. Trimming left V 4 bases short and J 2 bases short, with 11 bases between. CDR3 protein: CSAMVVPNYGYTF. In nucleotides, the CDR3 is TGCAGTGCTATGGTGGTCCCAAACTATGGCTACACCTTC.

The CDR3 region is CASSLFGGNYEQYF. Here the CDR3 DNA reads TGCGCCAGCAGCTTGTTCGGGGGCAACTACGAGCAGTACTTC. This sequence joins TRBV5-1 and TRBJ2-7; D possibly matches TRBD1 or TRBD2 (6 bases each). This CDR3 contains 14 residues. Germline V CDR1 and CDR2: SGHRS, YFSETQ. Trimming took 1 base from V and 3 from J, leaving 11 bases between them.

The chain recombines TRBV19 with TRBJ2-3; D remains unclear. Germline loops: CDR1 LNHDA, CDR2 SQIVND (reference sequence). The CDR3 contains 12 residues. Trimming removed 5 bases from V and 5 bases from J, with 8 bases in between. The CDR3 region has the DNA TGTGCCAGTAGTGGGTGGATAGATACGCAGTATTTT. This translates into CASSGWIDTQYF.

The V gene is TRBV7-6, the J gene TRBJ2-5; TRBD2 matches at 7 bases. The ends lost 11 bases at V and 5 bases at J; junction bases unmatched: 5. Per germline, CDR1 SGHVS and CDR2 FNYEAQ. The CDR3 consists of 11 residues. CDR3 region: CASSGGETQYF. CDR3 in DNA: TGTGCCTCCTCCGGGGGGGAGACCCAGTACTTC.

This clonotype was picked up a small number of times. The V call is TRBV7-9, the J call TRBJ2-1; either TRBD1 or TRBD2 may fit D (5 bases each). The CDR3 extends over 15 amino acids. CDR1 and CDR2 from the germline V gene are SEHNR and FQNEAQ (reference sequence). The V end was cut by 1 base, the J end by 4 bases, with 11 bases between. CDR3 in DNA: TGTGCCAGCAGCTTAGGTCGGGGCGGGTACAATGAGCAGTTCTTC. It encodes CASSLGRGGYNEQFF.

The chain carries TRBV7-6 and TRBJ2-2; D is undetermined. The CDR3 is 12 amino acids. The germline V gene encodes CDR1 SGHVS and CDR2 FNYEAQ. The germline V and J ends were trimmed by 2 bases and 6 bases, with 4 bases remaining between them. DNA of the CDR3: TGTGCCAGCAGCTTAAAACCCGGGGAGCTGTTTTTT. It codes for CASSLKPGELFF.

This clonotype was seen more than once but under ten times. This chain connects TRBV25-1 to TRBJ1-2, with D unclear. The CDR3 covers 12 residues. The V gene lost 2 bases and the J gene lost 8 bases, with 9 bases spanning the gap. Per germline, CDR1 MGHDK and CDR2 SYGVNS. This CDR3 reads CASSEGSRGYTF. DNA for the CDR3: TGTGCCAGCAGTGAAGGCAGCCGAGGCTACACCTTC.

This sequence joins TRBV3-1 and TRBJ1-2, with 8 bases aligning to TRBD1. CDR3 length: 14 amino acids. Trimming removed 4 bases from V and 7 bases from J; junction bases left unmatched: 8. Germline-derived CDR1 and CDR2 are LGHDT and YNNKEL (reference sequence). Written as DNA, the CDR3 is TGTGCCAGCAGCCCACCCAGGGGGCTCGGTGGCTACACCTTC. Amino acid sequence: CASSPPRGLGGYTF.

The chain links TRBV28 to TRBJ2-5; D gene ambiguous. Looked up from germline, CDR1 is MDHEN and CDR2 is SYDVKM. This CDR3 is built from 16 residues. Trimming cost V 1 base and J 1 base, with 13 bases left between them. For the CDR3, the DNA is TGTGCCAGCAGTTTATCCAGCCCCGGAATCCAAGAGACCCAGTACTTC. Translated, it gives CASSLSSPGIQETQYF. The variable domain in full, completed from reference TRBV28 and TRBJ2-5, reads DVKVTQSSRYLVKRTGEKVFLECVQDMDHENMFWYRQDPGLGLRLIYFSYDVKMKEKGDIPEGYSVSREKKERFSLILESASTNQTSMYLCASSLSSPGIQETQYFGPGTRLLVL.

This clonotype was counted a few times. This chain uses TRBV6-5 with TRBJ1-2, with D maybe TRBD1 (5 bases). CDR3 length equals 15 residues. The V gene lost 6 bases and the J gene lost 3 bases, with 17 bases spanning the gap. Germline assignment: CDR1 MNHEY and CDR2 SVGAGI. Written as DNA, the CDR3 is TGTGCCAGCAGCGGGGGGGGGACGGAGTACTATGGCTACACCTTC. It codes for CASSGGGTEYYGYTF.

The rearrangement joins TRBV6-1 to TRBJ1-5; possibly TRBD1 for D (5 bases). There are 15 residues in the CDR3. CDR1 and CDR2 (germline): MNHNS, SASEGT. Between the trimmed V and J ends, which lost 1 base and 2 bases, there was a span of 9 bases. CDR3 protein: CASSEGQGRNQPQHF. The DNA of the CDR3 is TGTGCCAGCAGTGAAGGCCAGGGACGCAATCAGCCCCAGCATTTT.

The V and J genes are TRBV2 and TRBJ2-5; D unresolved. The V and J ends lost 8 bases and 5 bases respectively, with 9 bases between them. Germline CDR1 and CDR2: SNHLY and FYNNEI. This CDR3 is built from 11 residues. The CDR3, as DNA: TGTGCCAGCGGACCTGGGGAGACCCAGTACTTC. This encodes CASGPGETQYF. The full variable domain, completed using reference TRBV2 and TRBJ2-5, is EPEVTQTPSHQVTQMGQEVILRCVPISNHLYFYWYRQILGQKVEFLVSFYNNEISEKSEIFDDQFSVERPDGSNFTLKIRSTKLEDSAMYFCASGPGETQYFGPGTRLLVL.

The chain has TRBV7-9 and TRBJ2-7; D might be TRBD2 (5 bases). Per germline, CDR1 SEHNR and CDR2 FQNEAQ (reference sequence). With 5 bases removed from V and 2 bases from J, the gap between germline ends came to 22 bases. The CDR3 has 17 amino acids. The CDR3 here is CASSPIGLKNTPYEQYF. In nucleotides, the CDR3 is TGTGCCAGCAGCCCAATAGGACTGAAAAATACTCCCTACGAGCAGTACTTC.

This clonotype came up once. The chain joins TRBV3-1 to TRBJ2-5, with 14 bases fitting TRBD2. This CDR3 has 20 amino acids. Looked up from germline, CDR1 is LGHDT and CDR2 is YNNKEL (reference sequence). V lost 0 bases to trimming and J lost 2 bases; unmatched junction nucleotides: 11. CDR3 region: CASSQDRGLAGAVSQETQYF. The CDR3 coding sequence is TGTGCCAGCAGCCAAGATCGGGGACTAGCGGGGGCCGTCAGTCAAGAGACCCAGTACTTC.